This entry lists 28 T cell receptor beta chains sequenced from one sample in a study of T-cell memory formation after mild COVID-19. TCRdb recomputed calls from the 5' RACE reads with MiXCR, one row per CDR3 protein. In the table there are roughly 600,000 distinct CDR3 sequences, roughly 18% of which are singletons. The sequenced sample consisted of PBMCs or a T cell subset sorted from them (not recorded which). Receptors originate from an adult woman who had mild COVID-19 (a few samples of this study predate the infection). Cell type and time point are not known.

The rearrangement links TRBV6-2 or TRBV6-3 to TRBJ1-1; D not certain. Looked up from germline, CDR1 is MNHEY and CDR2 is SVGEGT. V lost 2 bases to trimming and J lost 5 bases, with 9 bases between them. The CDR3 runs 13 residues. The CDR3 loop reads CASSYTGRTEAFF. Written as DNA, the CDR3 is TGTGCCAGCAGTTACACGGGGAGGACTGAAGCTTTCTTT.

The chain employs TRBV9 and TRBJ2-2; 10 bases match TRBD1. CDR1 is SGDLS and CDR2 is YYNGEE in the germline V gene. The length of the CDR3 is 15 residues. Germline trimming cut 0 bases from V and 7 bases from J; bases unmatched to any gene: 3. CDR3 in amino acids: CASSVDGQGVGELFF. CDR3 nucleotides: TGTGCCAGCAGCGTAGACGGACAGGGGGTCGGGGAGCTGTTTTTT.

This clonotype was observed a few times. This chain links TRBV7-6 with TRBJ1-1, with D maybe TRBD1 (6 bases). The CDR3 runs to 15 residues. V was cut by 5 bases and J by 0 bases, with 13 bases left in between. Looked up from germline, CDR1 is SGHVS and CDR2 is FNYEAQ. In DNA form, the CDR3 reads TGTGCCAGCAGCGCAGGGGCGGTTGTGAACACTGAAGCTTTCTTT. This gives the protein CASSAGAVVNTEAFF.

There are a few counts of this clonotype. The chain has TRBV12-3 or TRBV12-4 and TRBJ2-1; 7 nucleotides line up with TRBD2. J gave up 0 bases and V 8 bases, and 10 bases lay outside the gene matches. The CDR3 loop spans 16 amino acids. CDR3: CASGGGGLRSYNEQFF. The DNA of the CDR3 is TGTGCCAGCGGCGGTGGGGGACTACGCTCCTACAATGAGCAGTTCTTC.

The rearrangement links TRBV9 to TRBJ2-5; D is unresolved. The CDR3 length is 15 residues. Deletions cut 0 bases from V and 4 bases from J, with 13 bases between. CDR1 SGDLS and CDR2 YYNGEE come from the germline V gene. In DNA form, the CDR3 reads TGTGCCAGCAGCGTAGGGGAAGGGCTGGGAGAGACCCAGTACTTC. Its protein product is CASSVGEGLGETQYF.

This chain links TRBV6-1 with TRBJ2-5; tentatively, D is TRBD1 or TRBD2 (5 bases each). V was cut by 5 bases and J by 2 bases, with 18 bases left in between. Per the germline V gene, CDR1 is MNHNS and CDR2 is SASEGT. This CDR3 is built from 16 residues. The CDR3 sequence: CASSRADTNDQETQYF. As DNA, the CDR3 is TGTGCCAGCAGTCGAGCGGACACCAATGATCAAGAGACCCAGTACTTC.

In its sample, this clonotype was seen a few times. The CDR3 spells CAWGQEDNEQFF. CDR3 in DNA: TGTGCCTGGGGACAAGAGGACAATGAGCAGTTCTTC. The chain employs TRBV30 and TRBJ2-1; a possible D gene is TRBD1 (5 bases). Germline CDR1 GTSNPN, CDR2 SVGIG (reference sequence). V dropped 5 bases and J dropped 5 bases, with 10 bases sitting between them. The length of the CDR3 is 12 residues.

This clonotype occurred a few times. This chain connects TRBV7-3 to TRBJ2-5, with 10 bases matching TRBD2. CDR1 is SGHTA, CDR2 FQGTGA, per germline. The CDR3 covers 17 residues. V gave up 5 bases and J gave up 4 bases; unmatched junction bases: 13. The CDR3 is CASSPNPPQREGETQYF. The CDR3 nucleotides are TGTGCCAGCAGCCCCAACCCTCCGCAGCGGGAGGGAGAGACCCAGTACTTC.

Ten or more counts support this clonotype. V and J are TRBV5-1 and TRBJ2-3, with D uncertain. Germline V gene lookup returns CDR1 SGHRS and CDR2 YFSETQ. CDR3 length equals 13 residues. Deletions cut 4 bases from V and 5 bases from J, with 11 bases between. The CDR3 is CASSHPGIDTQYF. CDR3 DNA: TGCGCCAGCAGCCACCCCGGCATAGATACGCAGTATTTT.

This chain joins TRBV6-6 and TRBJ1-1; D is perhaps TRBD1 (5 bases). The germline V and J ends were trimmed by 6 bases and 2 bases, with 13 bases remaining between them. The CDR3 is made up of 14 amino acids. The germline gives CDR1 MNHNY, CDR2 SVGAGI (reference sequence). CDR3: CASRLDRFNTEAFF. The CDR3, as DNA: TGTGCCAGCAGGCTAGACAGATTTAACACTGAAGCTTTCTTT.

V is TRBV4-1 and J is TRBJ2-5, with a possible D match to TRBD1 (6 bases). Between the trimmed V and J ends, which lost 0 bases and 5 bases, there was a span of 28 bases. The CDR3 spans 20 residues. Germline CDR1 reads MGHRA; CDR2 reads YSYEKL. CDR3 DNA: TGCGCCAGCAGCCAAGAAGCCCCAACTGCGACAGGTCAATGGAGGGAGACCCAGTACTTC. Translating it yields CASSQEAPTATGQWRETQYF.

The V gene is TRBV12-3 or TRBV12-4, the J gene TRBJ2-7; D is unresolved. The V gene lost 5 bases and the J gene lost 0 bases, with 14 bases spanning the gap. There are 15 residues in the CDR3. The CDR3 DNA sequence: TGTGCCAGCAGTCCCCTGATAGGAAGCTCCTACGAGCAGTACTTC. This translates into CASSPLIGSSYEQYF.

The chain couples TRBV15 to TRBJ1-1, with D tentatively TRBD1 (6 bases). The length of the CDR3 is 16 residues. The V and J ends lost 1 base and 1 base respectively, with 13 bases between them. In germline, CDR1 is LNHNV, CDR2 YYDKDF (reference sequence). DNA of the CDR3: TGTGCCACCAGCAGAGGGGTAGGGACACCGAACACTGAAGCTTTCTTT. Its translation is CATSRGVGTPNTEAFF.

This clonotype was counted ten times or more. The V gene is TRBV27, the J gene TRBJ2-7, with TRBD1 matching 8 bases. Germline V lookup: CDR1 MNHEY, CDR2 SMNVEV (reference sequence). The V and J ends lost 5 bases and 1 base, in that order; junction bases with no gene match: 7. The CDR3 length is 15 residues. CDR3 sequence: CASSPPGQASYEQYF. The DNA for the CDR3 is TGTGCCAGCAGTCCACCGGGACAGGCATCCTACGAGCAGTACTTC.

This chain uses TRBV3-1 with TRBJ2-3, with D possibly being TRBD1 or TRBD2 (6 bases each). V was cut by 4 bases and J by 5 bases, with 13 bases left in between. This CDR3 is 14 amino acids long. Germline V lookup: CDR1 LGHDT, CDR2 YNNKEL (reference sequence). The CDR3 protein is CASSLRGGGDTQYF. The CDR3 DNA reads TGTGCCAGCAGCCTTCGCGGAGGGGGAGATACGCAGTATTTT.

Many counts were recorded for this clonotype. V is TRBV7-3 and J is TRBJ2-5; maybe TRBD1 (5 bases). The germline V gene has CDR1 SGHTA and CDR2 FQGTGA. This CDR3 comprises 14 residues. Trimming took off 5 bases at V and 1 base at J, with 11 bases between the two ends. This CDR3 is CASSPQGFQETQYF. CDR3 nucleotides: TGTGCCAGCAGCCCTCAGGGTTTCCAAGAGACCCAGTACTTC.

The rearrangement joins TRBV2 to TRBJ2-7; 11 positions match TRBD2. In germline, CDR1 is SNHLY, CDR2 FYNNEI. The V gene end was trimmed by 6 bases and the J gene end by 6 bases; junction bases not matched to a gene: 10. The CDR3 sequence is 15 residues long. CDR3 sequence (DNA): TGTGCCAGCAGGCAACTAGCGGGAGCTCTCGGCGAGCAGTACTTC. Protein product: CASRQLAGALGEQYF.

This clonotype was counted only a few times. This sequence joins TRBV5-1 and TRBJ2-1, with unresolved D. The CDR3 runs to 13 residues. V lost 0 bases and J 7 bases, leaving 8 bases between the germline ends. The V gene's germline CDR1 is SGHRS and CDR2 YFSETQ. The CDR3 reads CASSLEMGNEQFF. CDR3 sequence (DNA): TGCGCCAGCAGCTTGGAAATGGGAAATGAGCAGTTCTTC.

In its sample, this clonotype was seen a few times. The chain is built from TRBV6-5 and TRBJ2-3; 9 positions agree with TRBD2. Germline CDR1 is MNHEY and CDR2 is SVGAGI. V was pared by 8 bases and J by 2 bases, with 5 bases of the junction left unmatched. The CDR3 runs to 14 residues. The CDR3: CASGGGVATDTQYF. DNA for the CDR3: TGTGCCAGCGGCGGGGGGGTCGCCACAGATACGCAGTATTTT.

This clonotype was picked up a small number of times. The CDR3 coding sequence is TGCAGCGTTGAACTTTTGGACTCAACCCAGAATGAGCAGTTCTTC. The encoded protein is CSVELLDSTQNEQFF. This chain links TRBV29-1 with TRBJ2-1; weak D call: TRBD2 (5 bases). Germline CDR1 reads SQVTM; CDR2 reads ANQGSEA. Deletions cut 2 bases from V and 7 bases from J, with 18 bases between. The CDR3 spans 15 residues.

This chain joins TRBV12-3 or TRBV12-4 and TRBJ1-5; 7 nucleotides align to TRBD1. Trimming removed 5 bases from V and 1 base from J; junction bases left unmatched: 5. This CDR3 region has 15 residues. The CDR3 bases are TGTGCCAGCAGTCAGACAGGGCCCAGCAATCAGCCCCAGCATTTT. This codes for CASSQTGPSNQPQHF.

The chain couples TRBV28 to TRBJ2-1; no clear D gene. Germline V gene data show CDR1 as MDHEN and CDR2 as SYDVKM. V shed 2 bases and J shed 5 bases, with 4 bases lying between them. The CDR3 is 12 amino acids. CDR3 residues: CASSLVDNEQFF. CDR3 nucleotides: TGTGCCAGCAGTTTAGTGGACAATGAGCAGTTCTTC.

This clonotype was observed a few times. The chain employs TRBV6-4 and TRBJ2-3; possibly TRBD2 for D (6 bases). The ends were cut back, 6 bases at V and 2 bases at J, with 15 bases in the middle. Germline V gene data show CDR1 as MRHNA and CDR2 as SNTAGT. The CDR3 sequence is 15 residues long. The CDR3 reads CASSYGGSHTDTQYF. CDR3 nucleotide sequence: TGTGCCAGCAGCTACGGGGGTTCCCACACAGATACGCAGTATTTT.

In this sample, this clonotype turned up a few times. J is TRBJ1-2 and V is TRBV3-1; D may be TRBD1 (5 bases). Germline-derived CDR1 and CDR2 are LGHDT and YNNKEL (reference sequence). This CDR3 is built from 15 residues. Trimming pared 0 bases from V and 2 bases from J, leaving 10 bases between. For the CDR3, the DNA is TGTGCCAGCAGCCAAGAGGACACCAGAAACTATGGCTACACCTTC. Translated: CASSQEDTRNYGYTF.

This clonotype was detected only a few times. In nucleotides, the CDR3 is TGTGCCAGCAGCCAAGTCATTTCCGGGACTACGGTTTACAATGAGCAGTTCTTC. Amino acid sequence: CASSQVISGTTVYNEQFF. The chain has TRBV3-1 and TRBJ2-1; 7 nucleotides match TRBD2. The CDR3 runs to 18 residues. Unmatched junction bases numbered 13, after V lost 1 base and J lost 4 bases. CDR1 is LGHDT, CDR2 YNNKEL, per germline (reference sequence).

The chain joins TRBV12-3 or TRBV12-4 to TRBJ2-5, with D unresolved. Trimming pared 2 bases from V and 5 bases from J, leaving 9 bases between. The CDR3 contains 13 residues. The DNA for the CDR3 is TGTGCCAGCAGTTTACCCATAGGGGAGACCCAGTACTTC. This sequence encodes CASSLPIGETQYF.

V and J are TRBV15 and TRBJ2-7; D gene unclear. The CDR3 is 13 residues long. Germline CDR1 reads LNHNV; CDR2 reads YYDKDF (reference sequence). The V and J ends lost 0 bases and 9 bases respectively, with 12 bases between them. The CDR3 sequence is CATSREAVMGQYF. The CDR3 DNA is TGTGCCACCAGCAGAGAAGCCGTCATGGGGCAGTACTTC.

V usage is TRBV7-2 and J usage is TRBJ2-1; TRBD2 matches 9 bases. CDR1 is SGHTA, CDR2 FQGNSA, per germline. The CDR3 is made up of 15 amino acids. Unmatched junction bases numbered 9, after V lost 4 bases and J lost 8 bases. For the CDR3, the DNA is TGTGCCAGCAGCTCTCGGGCAGCGGGAGGTCATGAGCAGTTCTTC. It yields the protein CASSSRAAGGHEQFF.